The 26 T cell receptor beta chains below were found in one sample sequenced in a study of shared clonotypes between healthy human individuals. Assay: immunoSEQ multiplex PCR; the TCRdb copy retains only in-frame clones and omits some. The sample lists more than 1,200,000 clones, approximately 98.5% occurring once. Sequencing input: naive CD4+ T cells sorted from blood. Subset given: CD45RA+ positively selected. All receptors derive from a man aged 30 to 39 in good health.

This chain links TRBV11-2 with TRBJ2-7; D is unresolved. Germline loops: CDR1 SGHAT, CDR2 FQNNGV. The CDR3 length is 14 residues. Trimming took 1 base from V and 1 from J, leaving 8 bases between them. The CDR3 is CASSLGAASYEQYF. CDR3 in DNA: TGTGCCAGCAGCTTAGGGGCCGCTTCCTACGAGCAGTACTTC.

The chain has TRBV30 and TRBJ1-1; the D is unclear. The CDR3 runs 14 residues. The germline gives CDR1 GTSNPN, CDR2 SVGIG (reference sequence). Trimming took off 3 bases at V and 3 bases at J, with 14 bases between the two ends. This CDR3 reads CAWRKPGTYTEAFF. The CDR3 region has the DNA TGTGCCTGGAGGAAGCCCGGCACTTACACTGAAGCTTTCTTT.

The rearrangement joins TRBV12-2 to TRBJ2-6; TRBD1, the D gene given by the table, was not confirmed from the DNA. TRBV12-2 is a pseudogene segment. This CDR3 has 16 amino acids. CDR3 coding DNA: TGTGCAAGTCGCTCGGACAGGGCGGTGGGGGCCAACGTCCTGACTTTC. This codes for CASRSDRAVGANVLTF.

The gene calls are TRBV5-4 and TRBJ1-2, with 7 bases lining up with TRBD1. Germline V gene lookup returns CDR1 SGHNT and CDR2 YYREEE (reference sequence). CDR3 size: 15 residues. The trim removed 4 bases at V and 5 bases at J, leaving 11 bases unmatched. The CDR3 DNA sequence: TGTGCCAGCAGCGGAGGGGGACAGAGAGCATATGGCTACACCTTC. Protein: CASSGGGQRAYGYTF.

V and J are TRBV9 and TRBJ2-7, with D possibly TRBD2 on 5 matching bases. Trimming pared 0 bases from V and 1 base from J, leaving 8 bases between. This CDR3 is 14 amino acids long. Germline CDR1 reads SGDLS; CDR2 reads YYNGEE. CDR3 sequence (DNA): TGTGCCAGCAGCGTAGACGGGGATTCCTACGAGCAGTACTTC. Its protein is CASSVDGDSYEQYF. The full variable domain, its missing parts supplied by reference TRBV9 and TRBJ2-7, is DSGVTQTPKHLITATGQRVTLRCSPRSGDLSVYWYQQSLDQGLQFLIQYYNGEERAKGNILERFSAQQFPDLHSELNLSSLELGDSALYFCASSVDGDSYEQYFGPGTRLTVT.

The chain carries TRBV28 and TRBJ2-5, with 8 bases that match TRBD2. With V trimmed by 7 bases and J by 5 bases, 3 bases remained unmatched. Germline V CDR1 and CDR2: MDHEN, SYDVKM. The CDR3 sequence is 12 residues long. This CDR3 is CASNPGGETQYF. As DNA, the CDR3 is TGTGCCAGCAACCCGGGAGGGGAGACCCAGTACTTC.

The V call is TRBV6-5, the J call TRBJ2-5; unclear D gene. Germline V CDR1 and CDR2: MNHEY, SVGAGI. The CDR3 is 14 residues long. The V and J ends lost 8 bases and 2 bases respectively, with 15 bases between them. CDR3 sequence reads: CASSPSQVQETQYF. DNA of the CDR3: TGTGCCAGCTCCCCCAGCCAGGTACAAGAGACCCAGTACTTC.

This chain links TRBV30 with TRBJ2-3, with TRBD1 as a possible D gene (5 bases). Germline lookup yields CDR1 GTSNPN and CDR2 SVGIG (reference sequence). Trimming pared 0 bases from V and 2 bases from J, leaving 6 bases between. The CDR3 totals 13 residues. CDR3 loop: CAWSVDITDTQYF. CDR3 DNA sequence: TGTGCCTGGAGTGTGGACATCACAGATACGCAGTATTTT.

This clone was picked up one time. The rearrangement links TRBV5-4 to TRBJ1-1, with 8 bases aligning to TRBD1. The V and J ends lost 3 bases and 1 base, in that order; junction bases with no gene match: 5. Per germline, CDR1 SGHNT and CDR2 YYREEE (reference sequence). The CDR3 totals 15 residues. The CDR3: CASSSRGPRNTEAFF. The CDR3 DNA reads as TGTGCCAGCAGCTCCAGGGGGCCCAGGAACACTGAAGCTTTCTTT.

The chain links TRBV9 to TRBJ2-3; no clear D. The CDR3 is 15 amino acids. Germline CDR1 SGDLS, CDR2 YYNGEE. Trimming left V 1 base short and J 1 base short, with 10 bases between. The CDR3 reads CASSVLVTGTDTQYF. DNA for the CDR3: TGTGCCAGCAGCGTACTTGTCACAGGCACAGATACGCAGTATTTT.

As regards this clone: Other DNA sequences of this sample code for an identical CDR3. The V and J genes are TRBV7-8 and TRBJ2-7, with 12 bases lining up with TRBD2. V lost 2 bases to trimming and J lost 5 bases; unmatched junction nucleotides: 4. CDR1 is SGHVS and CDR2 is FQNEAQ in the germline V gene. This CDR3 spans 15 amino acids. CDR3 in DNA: TGTGCCAGCAGCTTACTAGCGGGAGGGCCCCACGAGCAGTACTTC. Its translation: CASSLLAGGPHEQYF.

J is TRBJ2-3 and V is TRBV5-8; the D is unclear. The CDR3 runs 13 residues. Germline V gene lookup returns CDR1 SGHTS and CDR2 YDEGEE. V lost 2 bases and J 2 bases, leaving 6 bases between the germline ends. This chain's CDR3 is CASSLVHTDTQYF. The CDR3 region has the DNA TGTGCCAGCAGCTTAGTCCACACAGATACGCAGTATTTT.

CDR3 in DNA: TGCAGCGTTCTGGAACTAGCGGGGCCTCGGGGGAATGAGCAGTTCTTC. This translates into CSVLELAGPRGNEQFF. The chain is built from TRBV29-1 and TRBJ2-1; 10 positions agree with TRBD2. The V segment lost 5 bases and the J segment 7 bases; nucleotides outside the gene matches: 14. The CDR3 contains 16 residues. Per the germline V gene, CDR1 is SQVTM and CDR2 is ANQGSEA.

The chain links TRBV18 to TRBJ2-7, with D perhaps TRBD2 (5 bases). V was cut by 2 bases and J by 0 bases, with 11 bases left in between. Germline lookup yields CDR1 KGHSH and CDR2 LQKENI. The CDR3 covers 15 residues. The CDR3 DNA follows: TGTGCCAGCTCACCATTCGAGGGAAGCTCCTACGAGCAGTACTTC. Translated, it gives CASSPFEGSSYEQYF.

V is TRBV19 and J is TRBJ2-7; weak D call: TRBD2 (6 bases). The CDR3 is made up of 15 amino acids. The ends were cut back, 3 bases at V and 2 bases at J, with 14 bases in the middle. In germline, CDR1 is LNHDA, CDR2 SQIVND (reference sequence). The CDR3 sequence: CASSISSGGAYEQYF. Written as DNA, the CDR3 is TGTGCCAGTAGTATCTCGAGCGGAGGGGCCTACGAGCAGTACTTC.

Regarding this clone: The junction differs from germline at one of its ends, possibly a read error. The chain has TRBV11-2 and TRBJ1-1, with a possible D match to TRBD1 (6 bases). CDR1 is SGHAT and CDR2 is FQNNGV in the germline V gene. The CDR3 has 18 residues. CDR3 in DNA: TGTGCCAGCAGCTTATTTGAGGGGGGGTTGACCTTAGACAGACCCGATCTCTTT. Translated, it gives CASSLFEGGLTLDRPDLF.

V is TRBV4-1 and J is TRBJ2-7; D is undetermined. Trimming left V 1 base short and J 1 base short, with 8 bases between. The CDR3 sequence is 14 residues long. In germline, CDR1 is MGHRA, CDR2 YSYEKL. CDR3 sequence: CASSQVGQSYEQYF. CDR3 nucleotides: TGCGCCAGCAGCCAAGTCGGCCAATCCTACGAGCAGTACTTC.

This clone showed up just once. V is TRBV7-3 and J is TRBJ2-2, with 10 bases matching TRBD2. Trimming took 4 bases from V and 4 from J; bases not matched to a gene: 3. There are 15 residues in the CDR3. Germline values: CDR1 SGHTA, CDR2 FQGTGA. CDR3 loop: CASSWTSGITGELFF. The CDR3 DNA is TGTGCCAGCAGCTGGACTAGCGGAATCACCGGGGAGCTGTTTTTT.

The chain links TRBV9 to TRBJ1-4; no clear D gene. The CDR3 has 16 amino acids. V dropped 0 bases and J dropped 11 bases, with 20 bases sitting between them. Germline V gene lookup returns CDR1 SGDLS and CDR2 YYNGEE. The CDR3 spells CASSVGVHSALHKLFF. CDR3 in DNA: TGTGCCAGCAGCGTAGGAGTACACTCAGCCTTACATAAACTGTTTTTT.

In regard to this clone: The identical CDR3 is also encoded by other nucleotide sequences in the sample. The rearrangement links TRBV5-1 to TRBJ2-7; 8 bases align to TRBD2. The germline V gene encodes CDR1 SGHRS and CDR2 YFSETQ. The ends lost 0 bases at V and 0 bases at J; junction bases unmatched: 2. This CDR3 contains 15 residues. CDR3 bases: TGCGCCAGCAGCTTGGTCCGGGGGGGCTCCTACGAGCAGTACTTC. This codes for CASSLVRGGSYEQYF.

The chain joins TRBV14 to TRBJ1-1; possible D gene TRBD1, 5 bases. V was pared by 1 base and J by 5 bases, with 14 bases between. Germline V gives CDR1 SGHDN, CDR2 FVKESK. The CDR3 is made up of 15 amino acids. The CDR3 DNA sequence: TGTGCCAGCAGCCAAGTCAGGGCAGGAGGTACTGAAGCTTTCTTT. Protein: CASSQVRAGGTEAFF.

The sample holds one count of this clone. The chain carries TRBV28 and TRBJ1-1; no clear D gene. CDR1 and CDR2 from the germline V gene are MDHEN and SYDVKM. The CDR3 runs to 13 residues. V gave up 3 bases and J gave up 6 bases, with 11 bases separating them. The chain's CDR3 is CASSLMVIAEAFF. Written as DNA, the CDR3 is TGTGCCAGCAGTTTGATGGTTATCGCTGAAGCTTTCTTT.

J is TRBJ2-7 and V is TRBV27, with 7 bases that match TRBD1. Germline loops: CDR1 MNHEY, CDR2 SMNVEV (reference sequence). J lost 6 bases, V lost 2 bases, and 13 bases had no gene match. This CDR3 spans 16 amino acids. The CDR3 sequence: CASSLQSGTADREQYF. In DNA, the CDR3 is TGTGCCAGCAGTTTACAATCGGGGACAGCGGATCGCGAGCAGTACTTC.

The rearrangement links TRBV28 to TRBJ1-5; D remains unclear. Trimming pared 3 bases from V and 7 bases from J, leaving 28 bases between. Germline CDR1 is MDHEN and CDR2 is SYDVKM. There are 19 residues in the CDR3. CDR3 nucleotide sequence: TGTGCCAGCAGTTTTGGTCCCGGCCCGAAGAAAGCCGGGTTACAGCCCCAGCATTTT. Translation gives CASSFGPGPKKAGLQPQHF. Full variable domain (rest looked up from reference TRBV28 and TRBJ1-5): DVKVTQSSRYLVKRTGEKVFLECVQDMDHENMFWYRQDPGLGLRLIYFSYDVKMKEKGDIPEGYSVSREKKERFSLILESASTNQTSMYLCASSFGPGPKKAGLQPQHFGDGTRLSIL.

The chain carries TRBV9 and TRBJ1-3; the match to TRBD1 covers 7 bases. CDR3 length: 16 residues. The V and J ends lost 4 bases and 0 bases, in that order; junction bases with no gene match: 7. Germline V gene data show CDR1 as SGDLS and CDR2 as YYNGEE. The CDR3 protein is CASSIRGDSSGNTIYF. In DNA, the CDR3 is TGTGCCAGCAGCATACGGGGGGACAGCTCTGGAAACACCATATATTTT. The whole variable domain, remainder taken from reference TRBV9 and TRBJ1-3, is DSGVTQTPKHLITATGQRVTLRCSPRSGDLSVYWYQQSLDQGLQFLIQYYNGEERAKGNILERFSAQQFPDLHSELNLSSLELGDSALYFCASSIRGDSSGNTIYFGEGSWLTVV.

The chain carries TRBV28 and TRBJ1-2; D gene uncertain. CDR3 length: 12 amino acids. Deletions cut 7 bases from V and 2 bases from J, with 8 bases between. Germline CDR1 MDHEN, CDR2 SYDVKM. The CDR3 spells CASKISNYGYTF. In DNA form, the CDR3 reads TGTGCCAGCAAGATATCGAACTATGGCTACACCTTC.